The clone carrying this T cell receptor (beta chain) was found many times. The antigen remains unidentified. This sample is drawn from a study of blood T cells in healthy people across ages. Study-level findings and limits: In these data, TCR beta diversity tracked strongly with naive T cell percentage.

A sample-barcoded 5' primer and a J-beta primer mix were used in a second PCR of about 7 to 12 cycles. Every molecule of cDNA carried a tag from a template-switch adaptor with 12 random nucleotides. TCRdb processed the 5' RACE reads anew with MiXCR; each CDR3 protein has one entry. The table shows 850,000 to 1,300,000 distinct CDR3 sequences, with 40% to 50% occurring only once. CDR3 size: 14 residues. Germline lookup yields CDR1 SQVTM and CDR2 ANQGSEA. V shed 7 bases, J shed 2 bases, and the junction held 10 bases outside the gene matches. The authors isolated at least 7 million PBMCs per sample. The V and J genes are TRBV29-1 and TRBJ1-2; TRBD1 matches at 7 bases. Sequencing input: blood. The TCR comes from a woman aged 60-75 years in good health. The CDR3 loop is CSGAGTADNYGYTF. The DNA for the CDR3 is TGCAGCGGGGCCGGGACAGCAGACAACTATGGCTACACCTTC.